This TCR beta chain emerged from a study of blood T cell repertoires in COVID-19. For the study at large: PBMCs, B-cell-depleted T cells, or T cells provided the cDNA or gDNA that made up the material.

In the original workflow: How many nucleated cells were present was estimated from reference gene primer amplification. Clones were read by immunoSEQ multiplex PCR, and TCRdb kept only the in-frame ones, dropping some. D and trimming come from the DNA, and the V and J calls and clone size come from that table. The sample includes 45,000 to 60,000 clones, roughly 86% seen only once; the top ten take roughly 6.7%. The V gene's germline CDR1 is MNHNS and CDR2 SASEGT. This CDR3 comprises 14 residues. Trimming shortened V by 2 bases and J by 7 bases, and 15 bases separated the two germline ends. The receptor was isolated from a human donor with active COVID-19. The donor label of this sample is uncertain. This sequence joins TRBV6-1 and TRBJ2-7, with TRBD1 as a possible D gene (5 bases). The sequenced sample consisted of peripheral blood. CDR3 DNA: TGTGCCAGCAGTGAAATGACCCTCGCAGGGGAGCAGTACTTC. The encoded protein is CASSEMTLAGEQYF.